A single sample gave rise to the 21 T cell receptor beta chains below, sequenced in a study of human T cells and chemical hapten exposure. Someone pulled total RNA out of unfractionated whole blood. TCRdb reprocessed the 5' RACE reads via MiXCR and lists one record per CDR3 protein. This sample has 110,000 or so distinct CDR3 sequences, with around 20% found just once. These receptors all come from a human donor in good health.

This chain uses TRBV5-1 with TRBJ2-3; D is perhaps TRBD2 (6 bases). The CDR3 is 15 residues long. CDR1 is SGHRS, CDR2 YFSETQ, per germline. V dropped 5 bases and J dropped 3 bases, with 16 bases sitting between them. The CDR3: CASRIMGGGTDTQYF. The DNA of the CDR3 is TGCGCCAGCAGGATCATGGGAGGAGGGACAGATACGCAGTATTTT. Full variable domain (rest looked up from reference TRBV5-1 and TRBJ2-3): KAGVTQTPRYLIKTRGQQVTLSCSPISGHRSVSWYQQTPGQGLQFLFEYFSETQRNKGNFPGRFSGRQFSNSRSEMNVSTLELGDSALYLCASRIMGGGTDTQYFGPGTRLTVL.

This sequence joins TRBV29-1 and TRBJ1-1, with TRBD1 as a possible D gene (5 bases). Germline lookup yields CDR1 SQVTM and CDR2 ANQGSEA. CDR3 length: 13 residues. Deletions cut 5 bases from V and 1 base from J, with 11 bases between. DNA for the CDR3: TGCAGCGTTCTTTACAGGCCGAACACTGAAGCTTTCTTT. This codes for CSVLYRPNTEAFF.

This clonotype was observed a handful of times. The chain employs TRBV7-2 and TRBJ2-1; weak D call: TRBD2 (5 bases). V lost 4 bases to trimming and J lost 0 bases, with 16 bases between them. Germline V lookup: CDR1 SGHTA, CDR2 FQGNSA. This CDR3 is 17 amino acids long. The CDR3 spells CASSSSLRGSSYNEQFF. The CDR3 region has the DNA TGTGCCAGCAGCTCAAGCCTCCGAGGGAGCTCCTACAATGAGCAGTTCTTC.

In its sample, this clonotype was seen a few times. The CDR3 DNA reads TGTGCCAGCAGTGCCACCCGAGTCGGGAGCACCACCGGGGAGCTGTTTTTT. Amino acids: CASSATRVGSTTGELFF. The gene calls are TRBV25-1 and TRBJ2-2; possibly TRBD2 for D (6 bases). V lost 4 bases, J lost 4 bases, and 19 bases lay in between. This CDR3 contains 17 residues. The germline gives CDR1 MGHDK, CDR2 SYGVNS. The full variable domain, with the rest looked up from reference TRBV25-1 and TRBJ2-2, is EADIYQTPRYLVIGTGKKITLECSQTMGHDKMYWYQQDPGMELHLIHYSYGVNSTEKGDLSSESTVSRIRTEHFPLTLESARPSHTSQYLCASSATRVGSTTGELFFGEGSRLTVL.

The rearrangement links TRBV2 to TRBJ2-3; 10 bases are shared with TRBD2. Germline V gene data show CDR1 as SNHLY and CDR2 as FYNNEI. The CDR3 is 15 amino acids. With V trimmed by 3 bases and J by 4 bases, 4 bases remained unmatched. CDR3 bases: TGTGCCAGCAGTGACCTAGCGGGAGTCCCAGATACGCAGTATTTT. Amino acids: CASSDLAGVPDTQYF.

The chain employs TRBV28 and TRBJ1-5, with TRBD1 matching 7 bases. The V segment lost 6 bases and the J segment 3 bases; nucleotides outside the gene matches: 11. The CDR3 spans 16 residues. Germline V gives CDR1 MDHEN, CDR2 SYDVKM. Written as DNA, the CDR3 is TGTGCCAGCAGCTCTGTCCGGGACAGTGACAATCAGCCCCAGCATTTT. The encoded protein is CASSSVRDSDNQPQHF.

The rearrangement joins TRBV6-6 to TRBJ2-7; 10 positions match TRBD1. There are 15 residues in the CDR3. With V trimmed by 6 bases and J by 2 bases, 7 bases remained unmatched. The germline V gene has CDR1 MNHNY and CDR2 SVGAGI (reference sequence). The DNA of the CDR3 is TGTGCCAGCAGGGGACAGGGGAGAGCCACCTACGAGCAGTACTTC. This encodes CASRGQGRATYEQYF.

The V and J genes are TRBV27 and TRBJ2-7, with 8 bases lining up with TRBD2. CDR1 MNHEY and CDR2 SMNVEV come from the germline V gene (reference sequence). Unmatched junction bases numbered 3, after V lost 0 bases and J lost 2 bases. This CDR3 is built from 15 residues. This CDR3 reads CASSLSPGGAYEQYF. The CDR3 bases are TGTGCCAGCAGTTTATCACCGGGAGGGGCCTACGAGCAGTACTTC.

The CDR3 nucleotides are TGTGCTATCGAACTAACAGGGCTGGTATGCACCGGGGAGCTGTTTTTT. Protein sequence: CAIELTGLVCTGELFF. This rearrangement joins TRBV14 to TRBJ2-2; weak D call: TRBD1 (6 bases). The CDR3 is 16 amino acids. Per the germline V gene, CDR1 is SGHDN and CDR2 is FVKESK.

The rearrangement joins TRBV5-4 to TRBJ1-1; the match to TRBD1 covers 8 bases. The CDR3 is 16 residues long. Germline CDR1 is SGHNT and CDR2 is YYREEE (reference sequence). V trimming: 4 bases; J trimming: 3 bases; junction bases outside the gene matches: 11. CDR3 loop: CASSGRTGRLDTEAFF. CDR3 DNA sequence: TGTGCCAGCAGCGGACGGACAGGGCGTCTTGACACTGAAGCTTTCTTT.

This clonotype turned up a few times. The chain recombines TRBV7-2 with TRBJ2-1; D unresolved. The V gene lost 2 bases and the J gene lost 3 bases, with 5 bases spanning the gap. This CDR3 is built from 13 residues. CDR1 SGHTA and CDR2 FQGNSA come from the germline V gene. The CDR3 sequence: CASSLQVYNEQFF. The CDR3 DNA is TGTGCCAGCAGCTTACAAGTCTACAATGAGCAGTTCTTC.

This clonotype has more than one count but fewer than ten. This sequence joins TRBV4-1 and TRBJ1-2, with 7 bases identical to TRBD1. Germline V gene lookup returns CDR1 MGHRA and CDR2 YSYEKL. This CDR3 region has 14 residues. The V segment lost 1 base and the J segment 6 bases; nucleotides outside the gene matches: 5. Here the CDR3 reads CASSQAPTGDGYTF. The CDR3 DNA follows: TGCGCCAGCAGCCAAGCCCCAACAGGGGATGGCTACACCTTC.

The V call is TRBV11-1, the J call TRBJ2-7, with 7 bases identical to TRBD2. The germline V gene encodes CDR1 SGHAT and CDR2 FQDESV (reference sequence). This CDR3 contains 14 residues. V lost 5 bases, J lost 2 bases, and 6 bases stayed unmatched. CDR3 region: CASSRGEVAYEQYF. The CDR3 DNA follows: TGTGCCAGCAGCCGGGGGGAGGTTGCCTACGAGCAGTACTTC. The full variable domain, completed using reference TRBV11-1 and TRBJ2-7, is EAEVAQSPRYKITEKSQAVAFWCDPISGHATLYWYRQILGQGPELLVQFQDESVVDDSQLPKDRFSAERLKGVDSTLKIQPAELGDSAMYLCASSRGEVAYEQYFGPGTRLTVT.

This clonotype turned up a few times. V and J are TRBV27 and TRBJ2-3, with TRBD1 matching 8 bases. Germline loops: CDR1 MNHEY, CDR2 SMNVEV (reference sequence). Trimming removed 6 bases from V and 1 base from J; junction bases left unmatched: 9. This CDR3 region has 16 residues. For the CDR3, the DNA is TGTGCCAGCAGGAGACGACCGGGACAGGGCACAGATACGCAGTATTTT. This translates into CASRRRPGQGTDTQYF.

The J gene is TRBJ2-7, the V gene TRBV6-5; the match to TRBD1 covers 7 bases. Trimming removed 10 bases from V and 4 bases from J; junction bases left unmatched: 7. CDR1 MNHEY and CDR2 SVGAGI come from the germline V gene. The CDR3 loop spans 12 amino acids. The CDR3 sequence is CATKGQTYEQYF. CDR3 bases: TGTGCCACTAAGGGACAGACTTACGAGCAGTACTTC.

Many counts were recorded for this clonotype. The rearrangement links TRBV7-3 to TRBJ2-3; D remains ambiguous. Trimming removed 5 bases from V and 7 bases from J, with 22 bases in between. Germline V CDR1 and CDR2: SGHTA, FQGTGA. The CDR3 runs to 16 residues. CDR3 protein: CASSPRPGSPIHTQYF. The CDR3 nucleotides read TGTGCCAGCAGCCCAAGGCCGGGCAGTCCCATTCATACGCAGTATTTT.

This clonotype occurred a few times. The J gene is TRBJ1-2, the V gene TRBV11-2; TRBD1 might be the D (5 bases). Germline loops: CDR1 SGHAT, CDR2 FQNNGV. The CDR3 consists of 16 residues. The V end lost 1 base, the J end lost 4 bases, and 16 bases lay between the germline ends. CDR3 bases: TGTGCCAGCAGCTTAGCTCCGACGAGGGGCGCCTATGGCTACACCTTC. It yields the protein CASSLAPTRGAYGYTF.

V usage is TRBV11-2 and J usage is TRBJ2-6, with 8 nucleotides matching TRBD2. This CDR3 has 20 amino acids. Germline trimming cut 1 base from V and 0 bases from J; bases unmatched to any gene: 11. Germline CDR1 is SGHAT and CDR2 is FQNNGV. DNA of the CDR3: TGTGCCAGCAGCTTAGGGGAACTAGCGGTCCTCATCTCTGGGGCCAACGTCCTGACTTTC. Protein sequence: CASSLGELAVLISGANVLTF. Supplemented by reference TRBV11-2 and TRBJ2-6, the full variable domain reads EAGVAQSPRYKIIEKRQSVAFWCNPISGHATLYWYQQILGQGPKLLIQFQNNGVVDDSQLPKDRFSAERLKGVDSTLKIQPAKLEDSAVYLCASSLGELAVLISGANVLTFGAGSRLTVL.

The CDR3 nucleotides are TGTGCCAGCTCAGCCCAGAAGATAGGGCAGTTCTTC. Residues: CASSAQKIGQFF. This chain uses TRBV18 with TRBJ2-1; D is undetermined. Germline CDR1 KGHSH, CDR2 LQKENI. This CDR3 contains 12 residues. Between the trimmed V and J ends, which lost 5 bases and 12 bases, there was a span of 14 bases.

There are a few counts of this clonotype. CDR3 nucleotides: TGCAGCGTTGGAACGGGCAATCAGCCCCAGCATTTT. This gives the protein CSVGTGNQPQHF. The V and J genes are TRBV29-1 and TRBJ1-5; no clear D. V shed 4 bases and J shed 2 bases, with 6 bases lying between them. CDR3 length equals 12 residues. Germline V CDR1 and CDR2: SQVTM, ANQGSEA.

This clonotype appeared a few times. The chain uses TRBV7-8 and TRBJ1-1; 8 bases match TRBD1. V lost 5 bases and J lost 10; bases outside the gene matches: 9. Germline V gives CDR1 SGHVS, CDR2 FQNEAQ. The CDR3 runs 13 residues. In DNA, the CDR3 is TGTGCCAGCAGCCTTCAGGACAGGGATCGAGCTTTCTTT. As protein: CASSLQDRDRAFF.